The 29 T cell receptor beta chains below all came from one sample that was sequenced in a study of blood T cell repertoires in COVID-19. Profiling relied on immunoSEQ multiplex PCR, and the TCRdb table lists in-frame clones only, not all of them. Among 200,000 to 250,000 clones, roughly 87% were seen once, and the ten largest hold about a tenth. The sample taken for sequencing was PBMCs or T cells enriched from blood (not recorded which). The receptors were gathered from a man aged 25 to 40 who had recovered from COVID-19.

V is TRBV30 and J is TRBJ2-2, with D perhaps matching TRBD1 (6 bases). The germline gives CDR1 GTSNPN, CDR2 SVGIG (reference sequence). The CDR3 is 11 residues long. V dropped 8 bases and J dropped 6 bases, with 10 bases sitting between them. CDR3 sequence (DNA): TGTGCCCGAAGACAGGCCGGGGAGCTGTTTTTT. Translating it yields CARRQAGELFF.

This chain links TRBV6-5 with TRBJ1-6; D unclear. The V end lost 2 bases, the J end lost 7 bases, and 9 bases lay between the germline ends. CDR3 size: 14 residues. CDR1 MNHEY and CDR2 SVGAGI come from the germline V gene. The CDR3 bases are TGTGCCAGCAGTTACGCCCAGTCAAATTCACCCCTCCACTTT. It encodes CASSYAQSNSPLHF.

J is TRBJ2-7 and V is TRBV28; tentatively, D is TRBD2 (6 bases). The V end lost 4 bases, the J end lost 7 bases, and 14 bases lay between the germline ends. The CDR3 loop spans 13 amino acids. Per germline, CDR1 MDHEN and CDR2 SYDVKM. The CDR3 reads CASSSFWAGEQYF. The CDR3 DNA reads as TGTGCCAGCAGTTCGTTCTGGGCGGGGGAGCAGTACTTC.

The DNA of the CDR3 is TGTGCCAGCTTTTGGTATGGGGCGGGGGAAAAACTGTTTTTT. It encodes CASFWYGAGEKLFF. The genes are TRBV2 and TRBJ1-4, with D perhaps TRBD1 (5 bases). This CDR3 has 14 amino acids. V lost 8 bases and J lost 8, with 18 bases in between. Germline CDR1 SNHLY, CDR2 FYNNEI.

The V gene is TRBV7-8, the J gene TRBJ1-3; D unclear. CDR3 length: 18 amino acids. Germline CDR1 SGHVS, CDR2 FQNEAQ. V dropped 5 bases and J dropped 0 bases, with 20 bases sitting between them. For the CDR3, the DNA is TGTGCCAGCAGCCCGCGTCTATTGAGGCCCATCTCTGGAAACACCATATATTTT. Translated, it gives CASSPRLLRPISGNTIYF.

The CDR3 bases are TGTGCCAGCAAGGGCCAGGGGTTCGCTGAAGCTTTCTTT. It encodes CASKGQGFAEAFF. This sequence joins TRBV2 and TRBJ1-1; D might be TRBD1 (6 bases). CDR1 is SNHLY and CDR2 is FYNNEI in the germline V gene. V was trimmed by 7 bases and J by 6 bases, leaving 15 bases between them. The CDR3 is 13 residues long.

This clone was recorded once. Here the CDR3 DNA reads TGTGCCATCGGGGCCGGACAAACGAACACTGAAGCTTTCTTT. Translated, it gives CAIGAGQTNTEAFF. The gene calls are TRBV10-3 and TRBJ1-1, with D tentatively TRBD1 (5 bases). V shed 8 bases and J shed 1 base, with 14 bases lying between them. The CDR3 runs 14 residues. Germline lookup yields CDR1 ENHRY and CDR2 SYGVKD.

The rearrangement joins TRBV4-1 to TRBJ2-1; the match to TRBD2 covers 9 bases. This CDR3 contains 15 residues. Germline CDR1 reads MGHRA; CDR2 reads YSYEKL. Germline trimming cut 6 bases from V and 4 bases from J; bases unmatched to any gene: 7. This CDR3 reads CASRPASGVYNEQFF. In nucleotides, the CDR3 is TGCGCCAGCAGGCCAGCTAGCGGGGTTTACAATGAGCAGTTCTTC.

The J gene is TRBJ2-3, the V gene TRBV5-4; possible D gene TRBD2, 6 bases. Germline CDR1 is SGHNT and CDR2 is YYREEE (reference sequence). The V gene lost 0 bases and the J gene lost 1 base, with 12 bases spanning the gap. This CDR3 is built from 16 residues. CDR3 sequence: CASSLAGRGGTDTQYF. CDR3 sequence (DNA): TGTGCCAGCAGCTTGGCTGGGCGGGGCGGCACAGATACGCAGTATTTT.

This clone was seen many times. V and J are TRBV7-9 and TRBJ1-1, with TRBD1 identical over 7 bases. CDR1 SEHNR and CDR2 FQNEAQ come from the germline V gene (reference sequence). This CDR3 has 14 residues. Trimming took 6 bases from V and 7 from J; bases not matched to a gene: 11. The CDR3 DNA is TGTGCCAGCAGGCAACAGGGGAGTCTAGTTGAAGCTTTCTTT. This gives the protein CASRQQGSLVEAFF.

The CDR3 sequence is CAWSRGTSGGDTQYF. The CDR3 coding sequence is TGTGCCTGGAGTCGCGGGACTAGCGGGGGAGATACGCAGTATTTT. V gene TRBV30 combines with J gene TRBJ2-3, with 14 nucleotides matching TRBD2. The CDR3 length is 15 residues. J lost 5 bases, V lost 2 bases, and 3 bases had no gene match. CDR1 is GTSNPN and CDR2 is SVGIG in the germline V gene (reference sequence).

The rearrangement links TRBV12-3 or TRBV12-4 to TRBJ1-5; no reliable D call. The length of the CDR3 is 11 residues. Trimming removed 6 bases at V and 9 bases at J, with 9 bases between. The CDR3 DNA sequence: TGTGCCAGCAGCTCCCGAGGGCCCCAGCATTTT. Amino acid sequence: CASSSRGPQHF.

This sequence joins TRBV12-3 or TRBV12-4 and TRBJ1-1; tentatively, D is TRBD1 (6 bases). Trimming shortened V by 5 bases and J by 9 bases, and 16 bases separated the two germline ends. The CDR3 spans 13 residues. CDR3 sequence (DNA): TGTGCCAGCAGTCGGACGTGGGGGACAAAAGCTTTCTTT. Translation: CASSRTWGTKAFF.

V is TRBV5-1 and J is TRBJ2-7; the match to TRBD2 covers 9 bases. Germline CDR1 is SGHRS and CDR2 is YFSETQ. J gave up 3 bases and V 0 bases, and 4 bases lay outside the gene matches. The CDR3 has 15 residues. In nucleotides, the CDR3 is TGCGCCAGCAGCTTGGTCTCGCGGGGGGGCTACGAGCAGTACTTC. Its protein is CASSLVSRGGYEQYF.

As to this clone: This same CDR3 is encoded by further DNA sequences in the sample. The J gene is TRBJ2-7, the V gene TRBV18; the match to TRBD1 covers 9 bases. The CDR3 is made up of 14 amino acids. After removal of 2 bases from V and 2 bases from J, the junction contained 1 base not matched to a gene. The germline V gene encodes CDR1 KGHSH and CDR2 LQKENI. The CDR3 region has the DNA TGTGCCAGCTCACCAGGGACAGGGCCCTACGAGCAGTACTTC. Translating gives CASSPGTGPYEQYF.

The rearrangement links TRBV30 to TRBJ1-1, with D unresolved. Germline-derived CDR1 and CDR2 are GTSNPN and SVGIG (reference sequence). The CDR3 spans 12 residues. Trimming cost V 0 bases and J 9 bases, with 11 bases left between them. CDR3 residues: CAWSVRPLKAFF. The CDR3 DNA reads as TGTGCCTGGAGTGTACGCCCACTAAAAGCTTTCTTT. Full variable domain (remainder filled in from reference TRBV30 and TRBJ1-1): SQTIHQWPATLVQPVGSPLSLECTVEGTSNPNLYWYRQAAGRGLQLLFYSVGIGQISSEVPQNLSASRPQDRQFILSSKKLLLSDSGFYLCAWSVRPLKAFFGQGTRLTVV.

This rearrangement joins TRBV7-9 to TRBJ2-1; 9 bases map to TRBD2. From germline, CDR1 is SEHNR and CDR2 FQNEAQ (reference sequence). Unmatched junction bases numbered 16, after V lost 5 bases and J lost 5 bases. This CDR3 is built from 18 residues. Written as DNA, the CDR3 is TGTGCCAGCAGCCCCCCCCGCCGACTAGCGGAGACTGACAATGAGCAGTTCTTC. Protein: CASSPPRRLAETDNEQFF.

The chain combines TRBV12-5 with TRBJ1-2, with 7 positions matching TRBD1. CDR1 is LGHNT, CDR2 FRNRAP, per germline. The CDR3 runs 13 residues. V lost 1 base, J lost 7 bases, and 3 bases stayed unmatched. The CDR3 DNA sequence: TGTGCTAGTGGTTTGGGGCAGGGGGTTGGCTACACCTTC. As protein: CASGLGQGVGYTF.

The CDR3 loop reads CASSFLDRGHYGYTF. The CDR3 DNA reads as TGTGCCAGCAGTTTCCTGGACAGGGGGCACTATGGCTACACCTTC. The chain joins TRBV28 to TRBJ1-2, with 11 bases fitting TRBD1. Looked up from germline, CDR1 is MDHEN and CDR2 is SYDVKM. V was clipped by 3 bases and J by 3 bases; unmatched bases: 3. This CDR3 is 15 amino acids long.

The rearrangement links TRBV19 to TRBJ2-7; 10 nucleotides agree with TRBD2. Germline assignment: CDR1 LNHDA and CDR2 SQIVND (reference sequence). The CDR3 has 14 amino acids. Unmatched junction bases numbered 2, after V lost 2 bases and J lost 4 bases. Here the CDR3 reads CASSILAGEYEQYF. CDR3 in DNA: TGTGCCAGTAGTATACTAGCGGGAGAGTACGAGCAGTACTTC.

The chain has TRBV30 and TRBJ2-3; tentative D call: TRBD1 (8 bases). V was cut by 7 bases and J by 2 bases, with 16 bases left in between. The CDR3 has 14 residues. CDR1 GTSNPN and CDR2 SVGIG come from the germline V gene (reference sequence). The CDR3, as DNA: TGTGCCTACAACAGGGGGGGGTCCACAGATACGCAGTATTTT. Encoded protein: CAYNRGGSTDTQYF.

This chain joins TRBV28 and TRBJ2-7, with D maybe TRBD2 (6 bases). The CDR3 runs to 13 residues. With 5 bases removed from V and 6 bases from J, the gap between germline ends came to 14 bases. Germline V lookup: CDR1 MDHEN, CDR2 SYDVKM. The DNA of the CDR3 is TGTGCCAGCAGTGGCGACCTTAGCGGCGAGCAGTACTTC. This translates into CASSGDLSGEQYF.

J is TRBJ2-3 and V is TRBV4-2; no clear D. V was clipped by 6 bases and J by 5 bases, with 18 bases between them. The length of the CDR3 is 15 residues. Germline V gene sequence: CDR1 LGHNA, CDR2 YNFKEQ. The chain's CDR3 is CASSAFRASRDTQYF. DNA for the CDR3: TGTGCCAGCAGTGCCTTTAGAGCCTCGAGAGATACGCAGTATTTT.

Comments on this clone: Mismatch with germline at one junction end may stem from a read error. The chain has TRBV10-2 and TRBJ2-3; the match to TRBD1 covers 7 bases. CDR1 is WSHSY, CDR2 SAAADI, per germline. The CDR3 loop spans 13 amino acids. In DNA, the CDR3 is TGCGCCAGCAGTGAGTCCTCACCGGGACAGCAGAATTTT. Translating gives CASSESSPGQQNF.

The V and J genes are TRBV24-1 and TRBJ2-1; 7 positions agree with TRBD2. Germline-derived CDR1 and CDR2 are KGHDR and SFDVKD. This CDR3 region has 13 residues. V lost 7 bases and J lost 5; bases outside the gene matches: 4. The CDR3 loop reads CATRRSGDNEQFF. CDR3 DNA: TGTGCCACCAGGCGCAGCGGGGACAATGAGCAGTTCTTC.

The V gene is TRBV5-4, the J gene TRBJ2-7; 11 bases line up with TRBD2. The ends lost 2 bases at V and 7 bases at J; junction bases unmatched: 2. This CDR3 contains 13 residues. Germline CDR1 SGHNT, CDR2 YYREEE (reference sequence). The CDR3 protein is CASSFSGGEEQYF. CDR3 in DNA: TGTGCCAGCAGCTTTAGCGGGGGGGAAGAGCAGTACTTC.

The gene calls are TRBV27 and TRBJ1-6; the D gene is possibly TRBD1 (5 bases). Germline V gene lookup returns CDR1 MNHEY and CDR2 SMNVEV (reference sequence). V gave up 11 bases and J gave up 4 bases, with 9 bases separating them. CDR3 length: 12 amino acids. CDR3 sequence: CAGHTYNSPLHF. CDR3 coding DNA: TGTGCCGGACATACGTATAATTCACCCCTCCACTTT.

The chain uses TRBV7-2 and TRBJ2-2, with TRBD2 matching over 7 bases. The junction had 2 bases not matched to a gene; V was cut back by 3 bases and J by 1 base. Looked up from germline, CDR1 is SGHTA and CDR2 is FQGNSA. The CDR3 loop spans 15 amino acids. The CDR3 loop reads CASSFGGRNTGELFF. In nucleotides, the CDR3 is TGTGCCAGCAGCTTTGGCGGGAGGAACACCGGGGAGCTGTTTTTT.

The CDR3 region is CASSQVAGGPGEQYF. The DNA for the CDR3 is TGTGCCAGCAGCCAAGTAGCGGGAGGGCCTGGCGAGCAGTACTTC. The gene calls are TRBV4-2 and TRBJ2-7; TRBD2 agrees at 11 bases. Losses at the gene ends were 1 base for V and 6 bases for J; bases not matched to a gene: 5. Per the germline V gene, CDR1 is LGHNA and CDR2 is YNFKEQ. This CDR3 comprises 15 residues.